This TCR beta chain is from a study of cytomegalovirus exposure and HLA in healthy donors. Across the study: From HLA-typed donors, an early data release held about 85 million unique TCRs.

Points on this clone: What it recognizes is unknown.

Overall study results and limits: An Asian-associated ancestry cluster reportedly showed fewer N-insertions than the roughly 670-donor mean in a later analysis.

Primers for the PCR totalled 60 Vbeta and 13 Jbeta. Here immunoSEQ multiplex PCR was the method, and the copy in TCRdb shows in-frame clones only, minus some. The sample carries 200,000 to 250,000 clones, 75% to 90% recorded once. Sequenced material: PBMCs. This clonotype originated in a woman aged 18-29 years in good health and CMV-seronegative.

Written as DNA, the CDR3 is TGTGCCAGCAGGTCAGGGTACCCCGACTATGGCTACACCTTC. This codes for CASRSGYPDYGYTF. V is TRBV11-2 and J is TRBJ1-2; possible D gene TRBD1, 5 bases. The V and J ends lost 6 bases and 3 bases respectively, with 14 bases between them. Germline V gene data show CDR1 as SGHAT and CDR2 as FQNNGV. This CDR3 has 14 residues.